This T cell receptor (beta chain) is drawn from a study of siplizumab effects on memory and regulatory T cells. Germline CDR1 and CDR2: SEHNR and FQNEAQ (reference sequence). The CDR3 sequence is 12 residues long. V was trimmed by 11 bases and J by 4 bases, leaving 14 bases between them. Regarding the study as a whole: Left unconfirmed was the suppressive function of proliferating Tregs from siplizumab cultures.

On this clone: Its antigen is currently unknown.

Clones were read by immunoSEQ multiplex PCR, and TCRdb kept only the in-frame ones, dropping some. The sample has fewer than 120,000 clones, approximately 92% seen once. The clonotype originates from a human donor in good health. The material sequenced was CD4+ T cells sorted from blood. The chain recombines TRBV7-9 with TRBJ1-2; D is unresolved. The CDR3 DNA follows: TGTGCCGCCTCTGCCGGTAGCTATGGCTACACCTTC. It translates to CAASAGSYGYTF.